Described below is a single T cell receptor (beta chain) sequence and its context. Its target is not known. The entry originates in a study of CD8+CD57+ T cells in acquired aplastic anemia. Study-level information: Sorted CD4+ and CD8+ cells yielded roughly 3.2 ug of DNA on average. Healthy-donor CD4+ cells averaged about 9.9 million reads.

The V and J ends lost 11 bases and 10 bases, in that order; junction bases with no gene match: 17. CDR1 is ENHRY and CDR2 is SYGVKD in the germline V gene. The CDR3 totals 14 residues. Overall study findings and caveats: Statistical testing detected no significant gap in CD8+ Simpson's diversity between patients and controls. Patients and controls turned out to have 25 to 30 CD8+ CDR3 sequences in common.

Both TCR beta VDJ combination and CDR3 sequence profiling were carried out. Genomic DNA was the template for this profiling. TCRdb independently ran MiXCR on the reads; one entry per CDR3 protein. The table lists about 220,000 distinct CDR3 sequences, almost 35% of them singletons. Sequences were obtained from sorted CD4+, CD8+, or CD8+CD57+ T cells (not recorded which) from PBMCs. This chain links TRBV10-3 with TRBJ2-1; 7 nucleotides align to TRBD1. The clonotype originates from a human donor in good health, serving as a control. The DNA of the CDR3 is TGTGCCGTGACGAGGGGGCTCAACACCTACGAGCAGTTCTTC. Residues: CAVTRGLNTYEQFF.